A single sample gave rise to the 22 T cell receptor beta chains below, sequenced in a study of T cells in women clearing cervical HPV infection. Assay: immunoSEQ multiplex PCR; the TCRdb copy retains only in-frame clones and omits some. The sample holds under 40,000 clones. The sequenced material came from blood buffy coat. The receptors were gathered from a woman between 18 and 69 years old with a cervical HPV16 infection that either progressed to CIN3+ or cleared (not recorded which).

About this clone itself: The CDR3 is cut off 3 residues early in the read; its end comes from the germline J gene. The V gene is TRBV2, the J gene TRBJ1-3; unclear D gene. This CDR3 has 14 residues. Germline V gives CDR1 SNHLY, CDR2 FYNNEI. Trimming removed 3 bases at V and 0 bases at J, with 6 bases between. The CDR3 DNA, read in part, is TGTGCCAGCAGTGAGCAGAGCTCTGGAAACACC. It yields the protein CASSEQSSGNT. The complete CDR3 sequence is CASSEQSSGNTIYF.

A remark on this clone: The sequence runs out 3 residues before the end of the CDR3; the remainder is reconstructed from the germline J gene. The V gene is TRBV5-1, the J gene TRBJ2-1, with TRBD2 identical over 9 bases. This CDR3 has 16 residues. V lost 4 bases and J lost 0; bases outside the gene matches: 5. Germline values: CDR1 SGHRS, CDR2 YFSETQ. CDR3 amino acids: CASSAPGLASYNEQFF. Incomplete CDR3 DNA: TGCGCCAGCAGCGCACCGGGACTAGCCTCCTACAATGAG. The full variable domain, rest sourced from reference TRBV5-1 and TRBJ2-1, is KAGVTQTPRYLIKTRGQQVTLSCSPISGHRSVSWYQQTPGQGLQFLFEYFSETQRNKGNFPGRFSGRQFSNSRSEMNVSTLELGDSALYLCASSAPGLASYNEQFFGPGTRLTVL.

Concerning this clone itself: The read terminates 3 residues ahead of where the CDR3 ends, so the germline J gene completes it. V is TRBV6-4 and J is TRBJ2-1; TRBD2 is a possible D gene (5 bases). CDR1 and CDR2 from the germline V gene are MRHNA and SNTAGT. V shed 0 bases and J shed 3 bases, with 15 bases lying between them. CDR3 length equals 17 residues. This chain's CDR3 is CASSDSGAPRGYNEQFF. The CDR3 bases that were read are TGTGCCAGCAGTGACTCGGGCGCCCCTCGGGGCTACAATGAG.

Comment on this clone: The read terminates 3 residues ahead of where the CDR3 ends, so the germline J gene completes it. The rearrangement links TRBV20-1 to TRBJ2-3, with 7 bases aligning to TRBD2. J was trimmed by 5 bases and V by 0 bases; bases with no gene match: 5. The length of the CDR3 is 14 residues. Germline V gene sequence: CDR1 DFQATT, CDR2 SNEGSKA (reference sequence). CDR3 in amino acids: CSAREGGVLDTQYF. CDR3 bases read: TGCAGTGCTAGAGAGGGGGGGGTACTAGATACG.

Notes on this clone: The CDR3 is cut off 3 residues early in the read; its end comes from the germline J gene. This chain connects TRBV5-8 to TRBJ1-6; D uncertain. V was trimmed by 3 bases and J by 5 bases, leaving 6 bases between them. Germline assignment: CDR1 SGHTS and CDR2 YDEGEE. This CDR3 has 13 residues. CDR3 bases read: TGTGCCAGCAGCTGGCCCGATAATTCACCC. As protein: CASSWPDNSP. The CDR3, in full, reads CASSWPDNSPLHF.

As to this clone: Read sequence stops 3 residues before the CDR3 end, and the germline J gene provides the missing end. This sequence joins TRBV7-8 and TRBJ2-2, with TRBD2 identical over 10 bases. V lost 5 bases and J lost 3; bases outside the gene matches: 6. Per germline, CDR1 SGHVS and CDR2 FQNEAQ. The CDR3 has 16 amino acids. The CDR3 sequence is CASSLMTSGHTGELFF. The covered CDR3 bases are TGTGCCAGCAGCCTTATGACTAGCGGGCACACCGGGGAG.

On this clone itself: The read halts 3 residues ahead of the CDR3 end, with the missing end drawn from the germline J gene. The chain uses TRBV2 and TRBJ2-3; the D gene is possibly TRBD2 (5 bases). The CDR3 has 13 amino acids. V lost 5 bases and J lost 4, with 10 bases in between. Per germline, CDR1 SNHLY and CDR2 FYNNEI. CDR3 residues: CASSPDYSDTQYF. The CDR3 DNA, read in part, is TGTGCCAGCAGTCCAGACTATTCAGATACG.

In regard to this clone: From the germline J gene comes the end of the CDR3, since the read stops 3 residues before it. This chain joins TRBV19 and TRBJ2-4; D unresolved. Germline V gene lookup returns CDR1 LNHDA and CDR2 SQIVND (reference sequence). V was clipped by 5 bases and J by 0 bases, with 5 bases between them. The CDR3 extends over 13 amino acids. The CDR3 loop is CASSWAAKNIQYF. CDR3 DNA (partial): TGTGCCAGTAGTTGGGCAGCCAAAAACATT.

The CDR3 spells CASSRLAANYEQYF. The CDR3 bases that were read are TGTGCCAGCAGTCGGCTAGCGGCTAACTACGAG. The chain links TRBV28 to TRBJ2-7, with 7 bases that match TRBD2. The DNA ends 3 residues before the CDR3 does, and the rest of the CDR3 is filled in from the germline J gene. This CDR3 is built from 14 residues. V dropped 5 bases and J dropped 3; count of bases not matched to a gene: 7. The germline gives CDR1 MDHEN, CDR2 SYDVKM.

About this clone itself: The CDR3 end falls 3 residues outside the read, so it is completed with the germline J gene. The chain has TRBV19 and TRBJ2-5; 11 bases agree with TRBD1. The CDR3 is 14 amino acids. Germline values: CDR1 LNHDA, CDR2 SQIVND (reference sequence). J gave up 4 bases and V 7 bases, and 5 bases lay outside the gene matches. CDR3: CASTRTGGAETQYF. The sequenced CDR3 bases are TGTGCCAGTACCCGGACAGGGGGCGCAGAGACC.

Note on this clone: The read halts 3 residues ahead of the CDR3 end, with the missing end drawn from the germline J gene. This chain uses TRBV5-1 with TRBJ2-7; 10 nucleotides align to TRBD2. CDR1 and CDR2 from the germline V gene are SGHRS and YFSETQ. The CDR3 is made up of 17 amino acids. The J segment lost 0 bases and the V segment lost 0 bases, leaving 6 bases of the junction unmatched. The CDR3 here is CASSLGVAGGYSYEQYF. The sequenced CDR3 bases are TGCGCCAGCAGCTTGGGGGTAGCGGGAGGATACTCCTACGAG.

Notes on this clone: The read terminates 3 residues before the CDR3 end, so the remaining end is supplied by the germline J gene. The gene calls are TRBV20-1 and TRBJ2-1; TRBD2 matches at 10 bases. Unmatched junction bases numbered 5, after V lost 0 bases and J lost 9 bases. CDR1 is DFQATT and CDR2 is SNEGSKA in the germline V gene (reference sequence). The CDR3 has 14 amino acids. CDR3 amino acids: CSARESGRAAEQFF. The CDR3 DNA, read in part, is TGCAGTGCTAGAGAAAGCGGGAGGGCGGCTGAG.

As for this clone: The sequence runs out 3 residues before the end of the CDR3; the remainder is reconstructed from the germline J gene. J is TRBJ1-1 and V is TRBV20-1; a possible D gene is TRBD1 (6 bases). Germline V gene data show CDR1 as DFQATT and CDR2 as SNEGSKA (reference sequence). CDR3 length: 14 residues. CDR3 DNA (partial): TGCAGTGCCCCTGGTTGGCAGGGGTTTTCCGGG. It is translated as CSAPGWQGFSG. In full, the CDR3 reads CSAPGWQGFSGAFF.

About this clone itself: The DNA ends 3 residues before the CDR3 does, and the rest of the CDR3 is filled in from the germline J gene. The genes are TRBV6-2 or TRBV6-3 and TRBJ2-1; D gene uncertain. CDR1 and CDR2 from the germline V gene are MNHEY and SVGEGT. Deletions cut 0 bases from V and 5 bases from J, with 5 bases between. This CDR3 contains 13 residues. Here the CDR3 reads CASSYSRNNEQFF. Incomplete CDR3 DNA: TGTGCCAGCAGTTACTCCAGAAACAATGAG.

A note on this clone: The CDR3 is cut off 3 residues early in the read; its end comes from the germline J gene. The gene calls are TRBV7-9 and TRBJ2-5; unclear D gene. The germline gives CDR1 SEHNR, CDR2 FQNEAQ (reference sequence). V gave up 1 base and J gave up 2 bases, with 8 bases separating them. The CDR3 consists of 14 residues. CDR3 residues: CASSLEIRQETQYF. The covered CDR3 bases are TGTGCCAGCAGCTTAGAAATACGGCAAGAGACC.

Worth noting for this clone: The read comes to an end 3 residues before the CDR3 does, leaving the germline J gene to fill in the end. The chain employs TRBV29-1 and TRBJ2-3; 7 positions match TRBD1. Germline V gene sequence: CDR1 SQVTM, CDR2 ANQGSEA. The CDR3 consists of 13 residues. CDR3 sequence reads: CSVPGQLQETQYF. Partial CDR3 DNA: TGCAGCGTCCCGGGACAGCTCCAAGAGACG.

Worth noting for this clone: The read ends 3 residues before the CDR3 terminus; that terminus is restored from the germline J gene. The rearrangement links TRBV5-1 to TRBJ2-7, with D hard to call. V was pared by 2 bases and J by 1 base, with 13 bases between. The CDR3 length is 15 residues. Germline CDR1 and CDR2: SGHRS and YFSETQ. The CDR3 sequence is CASSFLAVKSYEQYF. The sequenced part of the CDR3 DNA is TGCGCCAGCAGCTTTTTAGCCGTCAAGTCCTACGAG.

Worth noting for this clone: The read falls 3 residues short of the CDR3 end, and the missing part is taken from the germline J gene. This chain links TRBV20-1 with TRBJ1-1; no definite D call. The germline gives CDR1 DFQATT, CDR2 SNEGSKA (reference sequence). The CDR3 consists of 12 residues. V was clipped by 8 bases and J by 3 bases, with 13 bases between them. CDR3 DNA (partial): TGCAGTACCCCAGGCCCAGACACTGAA. Translating gives CSTPGPDTE. From start to end, the CDR3 is CSTPGPDTEAFF.

Details on this clone: The observed sequence ends 3 residues before the CDR3 terminus, with the missing tail filled in from the germline J gene. The chain couples TRBV2 to TRBJ1-1, with 9 nucleotides matching TRBD1. The junction had 9 bases not matched to a gene; V was cut back by 7 bases and J by 3 bases. CDR1 SNHLY and CDR2 FYNNEI come from the germline V gene. The CDR3 contains 15 residues. CDR3 bases read: TGTGCCAGCACCACAACAGGGGGCTTAGACACTGAA. Amino acids: CASTTTGGLDTE. The whole CDR3 protein is CASTTTGGLDTEAFF.

As for this clone: The CDR3 is cut off 3 residues early in the read; its end comes from the germline J gene. The V gene is TRBV18, the J gene TRBJ1-1; 10 bases align to TRBD1. Germline CDR1 and CDR2: KGHSH and LQKENI. Unmatched junction bases numbered 6, after V lost 4 bases and J lost 4 bases. The CDR3 extends over 15 amino acids. The CDR3 loop reads CASSLPGQGPTEAFF. The CDR3 DNA, read in part, is TGTGCCAGCTCACTACCGGGACAGGGGCCCACTGAA.

Regarding this clone: The read ends 3 residues before the CDR3 terminus; that terminus is restored from the germline J gene. The chain carries TRBV29-1 and TRBJ2-5; 7 bases match TRBD2. Germline V CDR1 and CDR2: SQVTM, ANQGSEA. The trim removed 5 bases at V and 2 bases at J, leaving 11 bases unmatched. This CDR3 is 15 amino acids long. CDR3 region: CSVSWGTTVQETQYF. The covered CDR3 bases are TGCAGCGTTTCTTGGGGGACTACAGTACAAGAGACC.

Concerning this clone: The CDR3 is cut off 3 residues early in the read; its end comes from the germline J gene. This sequence joins TRBV5-4 and TRBJ2-2; 7 nucleotides line up with TRBD2. This CDR3 contains 13 residues. Germline V lookup: CDR1 SGHNT, CDR2 YYREEE (reference sequence). The CDR3 sequence: CASSGGINEKLFF. CDR3 bases read: TGTGCCAGCTCCGGGGGGATTAATGAAAAG.